This T cell receptor (beta chain) was captured in a study of quantifying T cell responses using KT2 cells. Across the study: cDNA was made from DNase-treated RNA using alpha and beta constant primers.

KT2, a clone with a known TCR, was spiked into unfractionated PBMC. Fixed numbers of PBMC received varying amounts of KT2 cells. An oligo carrying a UMI was ligated to the cDNA 3' end. First-round PCR used around 4 cycles and beta primers RC1.1 and RC1.2 covering TRBC1 and TRBC2. From the UMI-ligation and nested PCR reads, TCRdb called clonotypes with MiXCR, one entry per CDR3 protein. The sample comprises 40,000 to 50,000 distinct CDR3 sequences, about 15% of which are singletons, and roughly 40% rests with the top ten. CDR1 KGHSH and CDR2 LQKENI come from the germline V gene. The CDR3 is made up of 14 amino acids. The ends were cut back, 4 bases at V and 3 bases at J, with 11 bases in the middle. This clonotype was counted ten times or more.

This receptor was identified in a human donor. The specimen sequenced was PBMCs spiked with cells of the T cell clone KT2. The rearrangement uses TRBV18 and TRBJ2-3; possible D gene TRBD1, 5 bases. The CDR3 DNA reads as TGTGCCAGCTCACGCGACAGTGCGACAGATACGCAGTATTTT. Its protein is CASSRDSATDTQYF.